This entry lists 26 T cell receptor beta chains sequenced from one sample in a study of control samples from healthy donors and cancer patients. Using immunoSEQ multiplex PCR, the repertoire was profiled, and TCRdb retains in-frame clones only, with some absent. The sample includes about 130,000 clones, about 88% of them seen just once. Sequencing was done on a sample of blood. These TCRs come from a man aged 50 or older in good health.

The chain has TRBV19 and TRBJ2-5; TRBD1 matches at 8 bases. V lost 8 bases and J lost 1; bases outside the gene matches: 3. Germline values: CDR1 LNHDA, CDR2 SQIVND (reference sequence). This CDR3 is 13 amino acids long. The CDR3 bases are TGTGCCAGTTCAGGGGGCTTCCAAGAGACCCAGTACTTC. It is translated as CASSGGFQETQYF.

This clone was seen a single time. V is TRBV9 and J is TRBJ1-5; D not certain. Trimming cost V 3 bases and J 0 bases, with 10 bases left between them. Germline V gene lookup returns CDR1 SGDLS and CDR2 YYNGEE. The length of the CDR3 is 15 residues. The CDR3 here is CASSESSSSNQPQHF. The CDR3 nucleotides are TGTGCCAGCAGCGAGAGCTCGAGTAGCAATCAGCCCCAGCATTTT. Looking up the rest from reference TRBV9 and TRBJ1-5 gives the full variable domain: DSGVTQTPKHLITATGQRVTLRCSPRSGDLSVYWYQQSLDQGLQFLIQYYNGEERAKGNILERFSAQQFPDLHSELNLSSLELGDSALYFCASSESSSSNQPQHFGDGTRLSIL.

V is TRBV19 and J is TRBJ2-1; D not resolved. Trimming cost V 6 bases and J 6 bases, with 9 bases left between them. CDR3 size: 12 residues. Germline CDR1 LNHDA, CDR2 SQIVND (reference sequence). CDR3 nucleotide sequence: TGTGCCAGTAGCAGCCCAGGCAATGAGCAGTTCTTC. Its protein product is CASSSPGNEQFF. Looking up the rest from reference TRBV19 and TRBJ2-1 gives the full variable domain: DGGITQSPKYLFRKEGQNVTLSCEQNLNHDAMYWYRQDPGQGLRLIYYSQIVNDFQKGDIAEGYSVSREKKESFPLTVTSAQKNPTAFYLCASSSPGNEQFFGPGTRLTVL.

The chain joins TRBV29-1 to TRBJ1-2, with unresolved D. The germline CDR1 and CDR2 sequences are SQVTM and ANQGSEA. V was cut by 7 bases and J by 1 base, with 19 bases left in between. The CDR3 has 15 residues. The CDR3 DNA is TGCAGCGCCAAAGTAGTCCGATACAATAACTATGGCTACACCTTC. Its protein product is CSAKVVRYNNYGYTF.

This chain connects TRBV7-9 to TRBJ2-1; 15 nucleotides align to TRBD2. CDR1 and CDR2 from the germline V gene are SEHNR and FQNEAQ (reference sequence). After removal of 5 bases from V and 1 base from J, the junction contained 6 bases not matched to a gene. The CDR3 covers 18 residues. CDR3 residues: CASSPRTSGGVSYNEQFF. In DNA form, the CDR3 reads TGTGCCAGCAGCCCACGGACTAGCGGGGGGGTATCCTACAATGAGCAGTTCTTC.

The chain is built from TRBV4-1 and TRBJ1-2; D gene unclear. V was pared by 0 bases and J by 1 base, with 6 bases between. The CDR3 covers 14 residues. Germline assignment: CDR1 MGHRA and CDR2 YSYEKL. The CDR3 reads CASSQDSSNYGYTF. Here the CDR3 DNA reads TGCGCCAGCAGCCAAGACAGTAGTAACTATGGCTACACCTTC.

The chain couples TRBV19 to TRBJ2-7, with TRBD2 as a possible D gene (6 bases). The germline V and J ends were trimmed by 3 bases and 2 bases, with 20 bases remaining between them. Germline loops: CDR1 LNHDA, CDR2 SQIVND (reference sequence). The CDR3 has 17 residues. The CDR3 region is CASSMWGTGTGTYEQYF. The DNA for the CDR3 is TGTGCCAGTAGTATGTGGGGAACTGGGACTGGAACCTACGAGCAGTACTTC.

The chain links TRBV2 to TRBJ1-2; TRBD1 is a possible D gene (5 bases). V lost 7 bases and J 1 base, leaving 16 bases between the germline ends. Germline assignment: CDR1 SNHLY and CDR2 FYNNEI. There are 15 residues in the CDR3. For the CDR3, the DNA is TGTGCCAGCATTAGGGTAACAGGAATTAACTATGGCTACACCTTC. It yields the protein CASIRVTGINYGYTF.

The chain is built from TRBV5-6 and TRBJ2-5; maybe TRBD2 (6 bases). The CDR3 is 17 amino acids. Germline CDR1 is SGHDT and CDR2 is YYEEEE. V was clipped by 3 bases and J by 0 bases, with 18 bases between them. The chain's CDR3 is CASSSWGEVWYQETQYF. As DNA, the CDR3 is TGTGCCAGCAGCTCCTGGGGGGAGGTCTGGTACCAAGAGACCCAGTACTTC.

The V call is TRBV28, the J call TRBJ1-1; possible D gene TRBD1, 5 bases. The V gene's germline CDR1 is MDHEN and CDR2 SYDVKM. V shed 6 bases and J shed 4 bases, with 15 bases lying between them. This CDR3 has 14 residues. The CDR3, as DNA: TGTGCCAGCAGGGTCGAGGGGATGGGCACTGAAGCTTTCTTT. Protein: CASRVEGMGTEAFF.

The V call is TRBV7-8, the J call TRBJ2-7; 10 bases line up with TRBD1. The CDR3 has 15 residues. The germline V gene has CDR1 SGHVS and CDR2 FQNEAQ. V lost 5 bases to trimming and J lost 6 bases; unmatched junction nucleotides: 10. CDR3 residues: CASSTDRGRGAEQYF. CDR3 nucleotide sequence: TGTGCCAGCAGCACCGACAGGGGGCGCGGTGCCGAGCAGTACTTC. Supplemented by reference TRBV7-8 and TRBJ2-7, the full variable domain reads GAGVSQSPRYKVAKRGQDVALRCDPISGHVSLFWYQQALGQGPEFLTYFQNEAQLDKSGLPSDRFFAERPEGSVSTLKIQRTQQEDSAVYLCASSTDRGRGAEQYFGPGTRLTVT.

V gene TRBV7-8 combines with J gene TRBJ2-2; no definite D call. The length of the CDR3 is 15 residues. V dropped 3 bases and J dropped 1 base, with 9 bases sitting between them. The germline V gene encodes CDR1 SGHVS and CDR2 FQNEAQ. CDR3 DNA: TGTGCCAGCAGCTTCTTAAGTGGGAACACCGGGGAGCTGTTTTTT. Amino acid sequence: CASSFLSGNTGELFF. Supplemented by reference TRBV7-8 and TRBJ2-2, the full variable domain reads GAGVSQSPRYKVAKRGQDVALRCDPISGHVSLFWYQQALGQGPEFLTYFQNEAQLDKSGLPSDRFFAERPEGSVSTLKIQRTQQEDSAVYLCASSFLSGNTGELFFGEGSRLTVL.

CDR3 DNA sequence: TGTGCCGCTAATACCGGGACAGGGACGTACGAGCAGTACTTC. Translated: CAANTGTGTYEQYF. This chain links TRBV10-3 with TRBJ2-7; 9 bases line up with TRBD1. The CDR3 is 14 amino acids. Trimming at V came to 11 bases and at J to 4 bases, leaving 12 bases not matched to a gene. CDR1 is ENHRY and CDR2 is SYGVKD in the germline V gene.

The chain employs TRBV30 and TRBJ2-7; a possible D gene is TRBD2 (6 bases). The CDR3 is 13 amino acids. Trimming removed 2 bases from V and 6 bases from J, with 14 bases in between. The germline V gene has CDR1 GTSNPN and CDR2 SVGIG (reference sequence). The CDR3 loop is CAWSFLGGAEQYF. CDR3 in DNA: TGTGCCTGGAGTTTTCTGGGCGGGGCCGAGCAGTACTTC.

The rearrangement links TRBV5-1 to TRBJ1-1; a weak D match, TRBD1 (6 bases). This CDR3 region has 15 residues. CDR1 SGHRS and CDR2 YFSETQ come from the germline V gene. V lost 4 bases, J lost 0 bases, and 13 bases lay in between. The CDR3 is CASSRLGGMNTEAFF. CDR3 coding DNA: TGCGCCAGCAGCCGTTTAGGGGGAATGAACACTGAAGCTTTCTTT.

The chain recombines TRBV3-1 (or the pseudogene TRBV3-2) with TRBJ1-1, with D perhaps TRBD1 (5 bases). This CDR3 contains 15 residues. Deletions cut 1 base from V and 8 bases from J, with 17 bases between. Germline CDR1 LGHDT, CDR2 YNNKEL (reference sequence). The CDR3 nucleotides read TGTGCCAGCAGCCAAGGGGGGAGGTCTAGCGCAGAAGCTTTCTTT. It translates to CASSQGGRSSAEAFF.

This clone was seen ten or more times. J is TRBJ2-2 and V is TRBV10-3; D remains unclear. CDR1 is ENHRY, CDR2 SYGVKD, per germline. CDR3 size: 12 residues. V gave up 8 bases and J gave up 6 bases, with 10 bases separating them. For the CDR3, the DNA is TGTGCCATCGATAGAGGCGCCGGGGAGCTGTTTTTT. Translating gives CAIDRGAGELFF.

The chain combines TRBV5-5 with TRBJ2-6, with D possibly being TRBD1 (5 bases). The CDR3 runs 16 residues. V lost 1 base to trimming and J lost 2 bases, with 10 bases between them. The V gene's germline CDR1 is SGHKS and CDR2 YYEKEE (reference sequence). The CDR3: CASSLSEGAGANVLTF. CDR3 sequence (DNA): TGTGCCAGCAGCTTGAGTGAAGGGGCTGGGGCCAACGTCCTGACTTTC.

The rearrangement uses TRBV10-2 and TRBJ1-6; 8 bases are a match to TRBD1. The CDR3 is 14 amino acids. J lost 6 bases, V lost 7 bases, and 5 bases had no gene match. Per the germline V gene, CDR1 is WSHSY and CDR2 is SAAADI. The CDR3 region is CASTEDRANSPLHF. The CDR3 DNA is TGCGCCAGCACCGAGGACAGGGCTAATTCACCCCTCCACTTT.

The chain couples TRBV5-1 to TRBJ2-2; 8 bases fit TRBD1. Germline CDR1 and CDR2: SGHRS and YFSETQ. Trimming removed 3 bases from V and 3 bases from J; junction bases left unmatched: 4. The CDR3 has 15 residues. This chain's CDR3 is CASSSGQGYTGELFF. The DNA of the CDR3 is TGCGCCAGCAGCTCCGGACAGGGTTACACCGGGGAGCTGTTTTTT.

This sequence joins TRBV6-6 and TRBJ1-2, with D possibly TRBD1 on 5 matching bases. Trimming took off 3 bases at V and 6 bases at J, with 11 bases between the two ends. The length of the CDR3 is 13 residues. CDR1 is MNHNY and CDR2 is SVGAGI in the germline V gene (reference sequence). CDR3 region: CASSYGGVDGYTF. In nucleotides, the CDR3 is TGTGCCAGCAGTTATGGGGGGGTGGATGGCTACACCTTC.

The chain carries TRBV3-1 (or the pseudogene TRBV3-2) and TRBJ1-3, with D perhaps matching TRBD1 (5 bases). Germline CDR1 is LGHDT and CDR2 is YNNKEL (reference sequence). Trimming took off 7 bases at V and 4 bases at J, with 11 bases between the two ends. This CDR3 is built from 13 residues. The CDR3 protein is CASTHGGGNTIYF. CDR3 DNA sequence: TGTGCCAGCACCCACGGGGGGGGAAACACCATATATTTT.

The V and J genes are TRBV5-1 and TRBJ2-1; 14 nucleotides match TRBD2. Trimming took 0 bases from V and 5 from J; bases not matched to a gene: 4. This CDR3 is built from 17 residues. From germline, CDR1 is SGHRS and CDR2 YFSETQ. The CDR3: CASSLVPGLAGDNEQFF. In nucleotides, the CDR3 is TGCGCCAGCAGCTTGGTTCCGGGACTAGCGGGGGACAATGAGCAGTTCTTC. Full variable domain (outside the CDR3, taken from reference TRBV5-1 and TRBJ2-1): KAGVTQTPRYLIKTRGQQVTLSCSPISGHRSVSWYQQTPGQGLQFLFEYFSETQRNKGNFPGRFSGRQFSNSRSEMNVSTLELGDSALYLCASSLVPGLAGDNEQFFGPGTRLTVL.

The rearrangement joins TRBV6-6 to TRBJ1-5; D ambiguous. Germline V gene data show CDR1 as MNHNY and CDR2 as SVGAGI (reference sequence). The CDR3 has 15 residues. V lost 6 bases to trimming and J lost 0 bases, with 12 bases between them. DNA of the CDR3: TGTGCCAGCAGCCTTGGACGGAGTAGCAATCAGCCCCAGCATTTT. It codes for CASSLGRSSNQPQHF.

This chain links TRBV28 with TRBJ1-5; D uncertain. This CDR3 has 13 amino acids. Trimming took 6 bases from V and 6 from J, leaving 12 bases between them. Looked up from germline, CDR1 is MDHEN and CDR2 is SYDVKM. In DNA, the CDR3 is TGTGCCAGCAGCCGACCAGAGATTCAGCCCCAGCATTTT. Translated: CASSRPEIQPQHF.

This clone was picked up one time. This CDR3 is CASSRQGGNSPLHF. CDR3 coding DNA: TGTGCCAGCAGCCGACAGGGTGGTAATTCACCCCTCCACTTT. The chain employs TRBV3-1 (or the pseudogene TRBV3-2) and TRBJ1-6, with 7 bases fitting TRBD1. The CDR3 extends over 14 amino acids. Germline V gene sequence: CDR1 LGHDT, CDR2 YNNKEL (reference sequence). V shed 4 bases, J shed 6 bases, and the junction held 3 bases outside the gene matches.